The sequence of this T cell receptor beta chain was determined in a study of early T cells in non-severe SARS-CoV-2 infection. Study information: Whole-blood bulk RNA, unsorted, was sequenced, and chains were unpaired.

TCRdb reprocessed the 5' RACE reads via MiXCR and lists one record per CDR3 protein. The sample holds 55,000 to 65,000 distinct CDR3 sequences, 8% to 10% seen once. Trimming removed 0 bases from V and 3 bases from J, with 11 bases in between. The CDR3 sequence is 15 residues long. Germline assignment: CDR1 MNHEY and CDR2 SMNVEV (reference sequence). The chain has TRBV27 and TRBJ2-5, with D possibly being TRBD1 (5 bases). The receptor comes from an adult who was a healthcare worker with PCR-confirmed SARS-CoV-2 infection or an uninfected control (not recorded which). Sequencing input: whole blood. The CDR3 region has the DNA TGTGCCAGCAGTTTATCCACAGGCCTAAAAGAGACCCAGTACTTC. Protein product: CASSLSTGLKETQYF.